A selection of T cell receptor beta chains follows, all from one sample in a study of brain T cells in children with intractable seizures. Sequenced by immunoSEQ multiplex PCR; TCRdb stores in-frame clones only, minus some. The sample includes about 9,000 clones, 69% of them seen just once. Sequences were derived from resected brain tissue, sampled at surgery. The receptors shown here come from a girl aged 2 to 9 with tuberous sclerosis and intractable seizures. CDR3s include the opening cysteine and the closing phenylalanine or tryptophan. Each record gives: V gene, clone size, CDR3 length, D gene, J gene, CDR3 protein, CDR3 DNA. A D gene is named only where the DNA matches it firmly. Part of the rows lack a size; the others show once, few, many or a class for expanded clones.

V gene: TRBV6-2/TRBV6-3
clone size: few
CDR3 length: 11
D gene: NA
J gene: TRBJ2-1
CDR3 protein: CASSSHNEQFF
CDR3 DNA: TGTGCCAGCAGCTCCCACAATGAGCAGTTCTTC

V gene: TRBV4-1
clone size: few
CDR3 length: 15
D gene: NA
J gene: TRBJ1-2
CDR3 protein: CASTPGDIPLGGYTF
CDR3 DNA: TGCGCCAGCACCCCAGGGGACATCCCGTTGGGTGGCTACACCTTC

V gene: TRBV6-5
clone size: once
CDR3 length: 13
D gene: NA
J gene: TRBJ1-1
CDR3 protein: CASSYQGIAEAFF
CDR3 DNA: TGTGCCAGCAGTTACCAGGGAATTGCTGAAGCTTTCTTT

V gene: TRBV4-1
clone size: NA
CDR3 length: 16
D gene: NA
J gene: TRBJ2-3
CDR3 protein: CASSQDRTGTTDTQYF
CDR3 DNA: TGCGCCAGCAGCCAAGATCGGACGGGGACGACAGATACGCAGTATTTT

V gene: TRBV7-2
clone size: NA
CDR3 length: 14
D gene: NA
J gene: TRBJ2-7
CDR3 protein: CASTFRRSSYEQYF
CDR3 DNA: TGTGCCAGCACCTTCAGGAGATCCTCCTACGAGCAGTACTTC

V gene: TRBV3-1/TRBV3-2
clone size: NA
CDR3 length: 13
D gene: NA
J gene: TRBJ1-6
CDR3 protein: CASSQGGNSPLHF
CDR3 DNA: TGTGCCAGCAGCCAAGGGGGCAATTCACCCCTCCACTTT

V gene: TRBV11-3
clone size: NA
CDR3 length: 16
D gene: NA
J gene: TRBJ1-1
CDR3 protein: CASSLRIGELNTEAFF
CDR3 DNA: TGTGCCAGCAGCTTAAGGATTGGGGAATTGAACACTGAAGCTTTCTTT

V gene: TRBV11-3
clone size: NA
CDR3 length: 12
D gene: NA
J gene: TRBJ2-7
CDR3 protein: CASSFNSGEQYF
CDR3 DNA: TGTGCCAGCAGCTTTAACAGCGGCGAGCAGTACTTC

V gene: TRBV3-1/TRBV3-2
clone size: NA
CDR3 length: 16
D gene: TRBD2
J gene: TRBJ2-4
CDR3 protein: CASSQVSGGAIDIQYF
CDR3 DNA: TGTGCCAGCAGCCAAGTAAGCGGGGGGGCGATAGACATTCAGTACTTC

V gene: TRBV21-1
clone size: NA
CDR3 length: 18
D gene: NA
J gene: TRBJ1-6
CDR3 protein: CASSTPLIASPITSPLHF
CDR3 DNA: TGTGCCAGCAGTACCCCCCTGATAGCCAGCCCAATTACGTCACCCCTCCACTTT

V gene: TRBV3-1/TRBV3-2
clone size: NA
CDR3 length: 14
D gene: NA
J gene: TRBJ1-6
CDR3 protein: CASSQAQGNSPLHF
CDR3 DNA: TGTGCCAGCAGCCAAGCACAGGGCAATTCACCCCTCCACTTT

V gene: TRBV13
clone size: NA
CDR3 length: 16
D gene: NA
J gene: TRBJ2-5
CDR3 protein: CASSPRPVGYQETQYF
CDR3 DNA: TGTGCCAGCAGCCCACGTCCCGTCGGGTACCAAGAGACCCAGTACTTC

V gene: TRBV7-8
clone size: NA
CDR3 length: 16
D gene: NA
J gene: TRBJ1-3
CDR3 protein: CASSPVTGVSGNTIYF
CDR3 DNA: TGTGCCAGCAGCCCGGTAACGGGGGTCTCTGGAAACACCATATATTTT

V gene: TRBV4-1
clone size: NA
CDR3 length: 17
D gene: NA
J gene: TRBJ1-4
CDR3 protein: CASSQPWVTDTVRKLFF
CDR3 DNA: TGCGCCAGCAGCCAGCCTTGGGTCACAGACACGGTGAGGAAACTGTTTTTT

V gene: TRBV6-8
clone size: NA
CDR3 length: 15
D gene: NA
J gene: TRBJ2-3
CDR3 protein: CASSVVVKGTDTQYF
CDR3 DNA: TGTGCCAGCAGTGTAGTAGTTAAAGGCACAGATACGCAGTATTTT

V gene: TRBV30
clone size: NA
CDR3 length: 12
D gene: NA
J gene: TRBJ1-4
CDR3 protein: CAWSRTHEKLFF
CDR3 DNA: TGTGCCTGGAGCCGGACACATGAAAAACTGTTTTTT

V gene: TRBV2
clone size: NA
CDR3 length: 12
D gene: NA
J gene: TRBJ2-3
CDR3 protein: CASPRSTDTQYF
CDR3 DNA: TGTGCCAGCCCTAGGAGCACAGATACGCAGTATTTT

V gene: TRBV27
clone size: NA
CDR3 length: 13
D gene: NA
J gene: TRBJ2-1
CDR3 protein: CASSLSRYNEQFF
CDR3 DNA: TGTGCCAGCAGTTTATCGAGGTACAATGAGCAGTTCTTC

V gene: TRBV24-1
clone size: NA
CDR3 length: 16
D gene: TRBD2
J gene: TRBJ2-3
CDR3 protein: CATSVGSGGLSDTQYF
CDR3 DNA: TGTGCCACCAGTGTCGGTAGCGGGGGGTTATCAGATACGCAGTATTTT

V gene: TRBV30
clone size: NA
CDR3 length: 14
D gene: TRBD1
J gene: TRBJ1-2
CDR3 protein: CAWSVLRTGYGYTF
CDR3 DNA: TGTGCCTGGAGTGTACTTAGGACAGGCTATGGCTACACCTTC

V gene: TRBV6-4
clone size: NA
CDR3 length: 15
D gene: TRBD1
J gene: TRBJ1-2
CDR3 protein: CASSDSGRGNYGYTF
CDR3 DNA: TGTGCCAGCAGTGACTCAGGCAGGGGGAACTATGGCTACACCTTC

V gene: TRBV10-3
clone size: NA
CDR3 length: 12
D gene: NA
J gene: TRBJ1-1
CDR3 protein: CAISERNTEAFF
CDR3 DNA: TGTGCCATCAGTGAGCGGAACACTGAAGCTTTCTTT

V gene: TRBV13
clone size: NA
CDR3 length: 14
D gene: NA
J gene: TRBJ2-2
CDR3 protein: CASRDGLYTGELFF
CDR3 DNA: TGTGCCAGCAGGGATGGACTTTACACCGGGGAGCTGTTTTTT

V gene: TRBV25-1
clone size: NA
CDR3 length: 14
D gene: NA
J gene: TRBJ1-1
CDR3 protein: CASSLMGANTEAFF
CDR3 DNA: TGTGCCAGCAGCCTGATGGGGGCCAACACTGAAGCTTTCTTT

V gene: TRBV7-8
clone size: few
CDR3 length: 15
D gene: TRBD1
J gene: TRBJ2-1
CDR3 protein: CASSLGTVTYNEQFF
CDR3 DNA: TGTGCCAGCAGCCTAGGGACAGTTACCTACAATGAGCAGTTCTTC

V gene: TRBV11-2
clone size: NA
CDR3 length: 17
D gene: NA
J gene: TRBJ1-1
CDR3 protein: CASSLDMGVGESTEAFF
CDR3 DNA: TGTGCCAGCAGCTTAGATATGGGGGTGGGGGAGAGCACTGAAGCTTTCTTT

V gene: TRBV21-1
clone size: NA
CDR3 length: 15
D gene: NA
J gene: TRBJ1-4
CDR3 protein: CASSRQGETNEKLFF
CDR3 DNA: TGTGCCAGCAGCAGACAGGGTGAAACTAATGAAAAACTGTTTTTT

V gene: TRBV4-1
clone size: NA
CDR3 length: 14
D gene: TRBD2
J gene: TRBJ2-1
CDR3 protein: CASGWRESNNEQFF
CDR3 DNA: TGCGCCAGCGGATGGCGGGAGTCAAACAATGAGCAGTTCTTC

V gene: TRBV3-1/TRBV3-2
clone size: few
CDR3 length: 13
D gene: NA
J gene: TRBJ1-6
CDR3 protein: CASSQGRHSPLHF
CDR3 DNA: TGTGCCAGCAGCCAGGGACGGCATTCACCCCTCCACTTT

V gene: TRBV4-1
clone size: NA
CDR3 length: 16
D gene: NA
J gene: TRBJ1-1
CDR3 protein: CASSHSPTGLNTEAFF
CDR3 DNA: TGCGCCAGCAGCCACTCCCCCACAGGGCTGAACACTGAAGCTTTCTTT

V gene: TRBV12-5
clone size: NA
CDR3 length: 15
D gene: NA
J gene: TRBJ1-1
CDR3 protein: CASGLRPGQGTEAFF
CDR3 DNA: TGTGCTAGTGGTCTCCGCCCCGGTCAAGGCACTGAAGCTTTCTTT

V gene: TRBV19
clone size: NA
CDR3 length: 16
D gene: NA
J gene: TRBJ1-4
CDR3 protein: CASSIGSAGAFEKLFF
CDR3 DNA: TGTGCCAGTAGTATTGGCTCGGCAGGGGCATTTGAAAAACTGTTTTTT

V gene: TRBV12-3/TRBV12-4
clone size: NA
CDR3 length: 13
D gene: NA
J gene: TRBJ2-7
CDR3 protein: CASSWQGSYEQYF
CDR3 DNA: TGTGCCAGCAGCTGGCAGGGCAGCTACGAGCAGTACTTC

V gene: TRBV19
clone size: NA
CDR3 length: 14
D gene: NA
J gene: TRBJ1-6
CDR3 protein: CASSRETDNSPLHF
CDR3 DNA: TGTGCCAGTAGCCGTGAGACAGATAATTCACCCCTCCACTTT

V gene: TRBV4-1
clone size: NA
CDR3 length: 15
D gene: NA
J gene: TRBJ1-2
CDR3 protein: CASSQGPNSNYGYTF
CDR3 DNA: TGCGCCAGCAGCCAAGGCCCCAATTCTAACTATGGCTACACCTTC

V gene: TRBV24-1
clone size: NA
CDR3 length: 14
D gene: NA
J gene: TRBJ1-5
CDR3 protein: CATSDAGSNQPQHF
CDR3 DNA: TGTGCCACCAGTGATGCAGGGTCCAATCAGCCCCAGCATTTT

V gene: TRBV7-8
clone size: few
CDR3 length: 16
D gene: TRBD1
J gene: TRBJ1-3
CDR3 protein: CASSYQGGSTGNTIYF
CDR3 DNA: TGTGCCAGCAGCTATCAGGGGGGCTCCACTGGAAACACCATATATTTT

V gene: TRBV30
clone size: NA
CDR3 length: 14
D gene: TRBD1
J gene: TRBJ1-1
CDR3 protein: CAWSDYRGDTEAFF
CDR3 DNA: TGTGCCTGGAGTGACTACAGGGGGGACACTGAAGCTTTCTTT

V gene: TRBV3-1/TRBV3-2
clone size: few
CDR3 length: 15
D gene: NA
J gene: TRBJ1-3
CDR3 protein: CASSRGGPSGNTIYF
CDR3 DNA: TGTGCCAGCAGCCGGGGGGGGCCCTCTGGAAACACCATATATTTT

V gene: TRBV2
clone size: large
CDR3 length: 11
D gene: NA
J gene: TRBJ1-2
CDR3 protein: CASSEPYGYTF
CDR3 DNA: TGTGCCAGCAGTGAACCCTATGGCTACACCTTC

V gene: TRBV14
clone size: NA
CDR3 length: 14
D gene: NA
J gene: TRBJ1-1
CDR3 protein: CASSQVRGNTEAFF
CDR3 DNA: TGTGCCAGCAGCCAAGTTAGGGGGAACACTGAAGCTTTCTTT

V gene: TRBV24-1
clone size: once
CDR3 length: 18
D gene: NA
J gene: TRBJ2-1
CDR3 protein: CATSDLKGSALGGNEQFF
CDR3 DNA: TGTGCCACCAGTGATCTTAAGGGGTCCGCCCTAGGGGGTAATGAGCAGTTCTTC

V gene: TRBV5-1
clone size: NA
CDR3 length: 13
D gene: TRBD1
J gene: TRBJ1-2
CDR3 protein: CASSLDRDYGYTF
CDR3 DNA: TGCGCCAGCAGCTTAGACAGGGACTATGGCTACACCTTC

V gene: TRBV2
clone size: NA
CDR3 length: 10
D gene: NA
J gene: TRBJ1-1
CDR3 protein: CASESDEAFF
CDR3 DNA: TGTGCCAGCGAAAGCGATGAAGCTTTCTTT

V gene: TRBV24-1
clone size: NA
CDR3 length: 15
D gene: TRBD1
J gene: TRBJ1-4
CDR3 protein: CATSEGTGGYEKLFF
CDR3 DNA: TGTGCCACCAGTGAAGGGACAGGGGGCTATGAAAAACTGTTTTTT

V gene: TRBV7-9
clone size: NA
CDR3 length: 16
D gene: NA
J gene: TRBJ2-3
CDR3 protein: CASSHWTAGKTDTQYF
CDR3 DNA: TGTGCCAGCAGCCACTGGACGGCGGGGAAGACAGATACGCAGTATTTT

V gene: TRBV11-2
clone size: NA
CDR3 length: 17
D gene: TRBD1
J gene: TRBJ1-6
CDR3 protein: CASSLRDRRAYNSPLHF
CDR3 DNA: TGTGCCAGCAGCTTGAGGGACAGACGCGCCTATAATTCACCCCTCCACTTT

V gene: TRBV5-1
clone size: NA
CDR3 length: 17
D gene: TRBD1
J gene: TRBJ2-6
CDR3 protein: CASSLGQGRTGANVLTF
CDR3 DNA: TGCGCCAGCAGCTTGGGACAGGGGAGGACTGGGGCCAACGTCCTGACTTTC

V gene: TRBV11-2
clone size: NA
CDR3 length: 15
D gene: NA
J gene: TRBJ2-1
CDR3 protein: CASSLDGSLYNEQFF
CDR3 DNA: TGTGCCAGCAGCTTAGATGGCAGTCTTTACAATGAGCAGTTCTTC

V gene: TRBV6-5
clone size: NA
CDR3 length: 13
D gene: NA
J gene: TRBJ2-2
CDR3 protein: CASLTSLAGELFF
CDR3 DNA: TGTGCCAGCTTAACTAGCTTGGCCGGGGAGCTGTTTTTT

V gene: TRBV20-1
clone size: NA
CDR3 length: 14
D gene: TRBD1
J gene: TRBJ1-6
CDR3 protein: CSASNDRDNSPLHF
CDR3 DNA: TGCAGTGCTAGTAATGACAGGGATAATTCACCCCTCCACTTT

V gene: TRBV5-6
clone size: NA
CDR3 length: 14
D gene: NA
J gene: TRBJ2-5
CDR3 protein: CASSYQGRQETQYF
CDR3 DNA: TGTGCCAGCAGCTATCAGGGGAGGCAAGAGACCCAGTACTTC

V gene: TRBV24-1
clone size: NA
CDR3 length: 15
D gene: NA
J gene: TRBJ2-3
CDR3 protein: CATSPPPPSTDTQYF
CDR3 DNA: TGTGCCACCAGCCCACCCCCACCGAGCACAGATACGCAGTATTTT